A single sample is the source of the 8 T cell receptor beta chains below, sequenced in a study of human T cells and chemical hapten exposure. TCRdb ran MiXCR on the 5' RACE reads and lists one entry per CDR3 protein. Of tens of thousands of distinct CDR3 sequences listed, roughly 7.7% are singletons. Total RNA came from unfractionated whole blood. These receptors were taken from a male donor in good health.

This clonotype was seen only a few times. The V call is TRBV12-5, the J call TRBJ1-5, with 10 bases aligning to TRBD1. This CDR3 comprises 14 residues. Germline V lookup: CDR1 LGHNT, CDR2 FRNRAP. After removal of 2 bases from V and 7 bases from J, the junction contained 2 bases not matched to a gene. This chain's CDR3 is CASGLWDRGQPQHF. As DNA, the CDR3 is TGTGCTAGTGGTTTGTGGGACAGGGGCCAGCCCCAGCATTTT. Looking up the rest from reference TRBV12-5 and TRBJ1-5 gives the full variable domain: DARVTQTPRHKVTEMGQEVTMRCQPILGHNTVFWYRQTMMQGLELLAYFRNRAPLDDSGMPKDRFSAEMPDATLATLKIQPSEPRDSAVYFCASGLWDRGQPQHFGDGTRLSIL.

This CDR3 is CASSSPTSGREQFF. CDR3 DNA sequence: TGTGCCAGCAGCTCTCCGACTAGCGGGCGAGAGCAGTTCTTC. The chain combines TRBV7-9 with TRBJ2-1, with 10 bases identical to TRBD2. The V and J ends lost 4 bases and 10 bases, in that order; junction bases with no gene match: 7. Germline V lookup: CDR1 SEHNR, CDR2 FQNEAQ (reference sequence). The CDR3 is 14 amino acids.

V usage is TRBV7-8 and J usage is TRBJ1-2; D is unclear. V was shortened by 1 base and J by 4 bases, with 10 bases between the two germline ends. CDR1 is SGHVS, CDR2 FQNEAQ, per germline. The CDR3 is 14 amino acids. DNA of the CDR3: TGTGCCAGCAGCTTAGGTTTATCTCTCTATGGCTACACCTTC. Amino acids: CASSLGLSLYGYTF.

About this clonotype: One end of the junction fails to match germline, which may point to a read error. The V gene is TRBV29-1, the J gene TRBJ2-7, with TRBD1 matching 10 bases. This CDR3 contains 13 residues. The V gene's germline CDR1 is SQVTM and CDR2 ANQGSEA. The CDR3 loop reads CSVIGTGAGERYF. The CDR3, as DNA: TGCAGCGTGATCGGGACAGGGGCCGGCGAGCGGTACTTC.

The sample holds a few counts of this clonotype. V usage is TRBV25-1 and J usage is TRBJ1-1, with 10 bases identical to TRBD1. Germline CDR1 and CDR2: MGHDK and SYGVNS. V shed 6 bases and J 6 bases; nucleotides not matched to a gene: 7. CDR3 length: 14 amino acids. CDR3 amino acids: CASSNEGTGAEAFF. The CDR3 region has the DNA TGTGCCAGCAGCAACGAAGGGACAGGGGCTGAAGCTTTCTTT.

This clonotype appeared many times. The rearrangement uses TRBV6-1 and TRBJ2-7; no firm D call. V was cut by 6 bases and J by 2 bases, with 8 bases left in between. Germline-derived CDR1 and CDR2 are MNHNS and SASEGT. The CDR3 has 12 amino acids. The CDR3 coding sequence is TGTGCCAGCAGGAAACAGACCTACGAGCAGTACTTC. Residues: CASRKQTYEQYF.

V is TRBV6-5 and J is TRBJ2-7; D is possibly TRBD1 (6 bases). V was cut by 6 bases and J by 1 base, with 16 bases left in between. CDR3 length: 15 residues. Germline assignment: CDR1 MNHEY and CDR2 SVGAGI. CDR3 protein: CASRQSGALSYEQYF. The CDR3 DNA follows: TGTGCCAGCAGGCAATCAGGGGCTTTGTCCTACGAGCAGTACTTC.

The rearrangement links TRBV27 to TRBJ1-6; no firm D call. CDR3 size: 17 residues. Trimming left V 8 bases short and J 4 bases short, with 21 bases between. Per germline, CDR1 MNHEY and CDR2 SMNVEV (reference sequence). CDR3 nucleotide sequence: TGTGCCAGCCTGGCCAGCTCAAGGAGGGTTTATAATTCACCCCTCCACTTT. Its translation is CASLASSRRVYNSPLHF.